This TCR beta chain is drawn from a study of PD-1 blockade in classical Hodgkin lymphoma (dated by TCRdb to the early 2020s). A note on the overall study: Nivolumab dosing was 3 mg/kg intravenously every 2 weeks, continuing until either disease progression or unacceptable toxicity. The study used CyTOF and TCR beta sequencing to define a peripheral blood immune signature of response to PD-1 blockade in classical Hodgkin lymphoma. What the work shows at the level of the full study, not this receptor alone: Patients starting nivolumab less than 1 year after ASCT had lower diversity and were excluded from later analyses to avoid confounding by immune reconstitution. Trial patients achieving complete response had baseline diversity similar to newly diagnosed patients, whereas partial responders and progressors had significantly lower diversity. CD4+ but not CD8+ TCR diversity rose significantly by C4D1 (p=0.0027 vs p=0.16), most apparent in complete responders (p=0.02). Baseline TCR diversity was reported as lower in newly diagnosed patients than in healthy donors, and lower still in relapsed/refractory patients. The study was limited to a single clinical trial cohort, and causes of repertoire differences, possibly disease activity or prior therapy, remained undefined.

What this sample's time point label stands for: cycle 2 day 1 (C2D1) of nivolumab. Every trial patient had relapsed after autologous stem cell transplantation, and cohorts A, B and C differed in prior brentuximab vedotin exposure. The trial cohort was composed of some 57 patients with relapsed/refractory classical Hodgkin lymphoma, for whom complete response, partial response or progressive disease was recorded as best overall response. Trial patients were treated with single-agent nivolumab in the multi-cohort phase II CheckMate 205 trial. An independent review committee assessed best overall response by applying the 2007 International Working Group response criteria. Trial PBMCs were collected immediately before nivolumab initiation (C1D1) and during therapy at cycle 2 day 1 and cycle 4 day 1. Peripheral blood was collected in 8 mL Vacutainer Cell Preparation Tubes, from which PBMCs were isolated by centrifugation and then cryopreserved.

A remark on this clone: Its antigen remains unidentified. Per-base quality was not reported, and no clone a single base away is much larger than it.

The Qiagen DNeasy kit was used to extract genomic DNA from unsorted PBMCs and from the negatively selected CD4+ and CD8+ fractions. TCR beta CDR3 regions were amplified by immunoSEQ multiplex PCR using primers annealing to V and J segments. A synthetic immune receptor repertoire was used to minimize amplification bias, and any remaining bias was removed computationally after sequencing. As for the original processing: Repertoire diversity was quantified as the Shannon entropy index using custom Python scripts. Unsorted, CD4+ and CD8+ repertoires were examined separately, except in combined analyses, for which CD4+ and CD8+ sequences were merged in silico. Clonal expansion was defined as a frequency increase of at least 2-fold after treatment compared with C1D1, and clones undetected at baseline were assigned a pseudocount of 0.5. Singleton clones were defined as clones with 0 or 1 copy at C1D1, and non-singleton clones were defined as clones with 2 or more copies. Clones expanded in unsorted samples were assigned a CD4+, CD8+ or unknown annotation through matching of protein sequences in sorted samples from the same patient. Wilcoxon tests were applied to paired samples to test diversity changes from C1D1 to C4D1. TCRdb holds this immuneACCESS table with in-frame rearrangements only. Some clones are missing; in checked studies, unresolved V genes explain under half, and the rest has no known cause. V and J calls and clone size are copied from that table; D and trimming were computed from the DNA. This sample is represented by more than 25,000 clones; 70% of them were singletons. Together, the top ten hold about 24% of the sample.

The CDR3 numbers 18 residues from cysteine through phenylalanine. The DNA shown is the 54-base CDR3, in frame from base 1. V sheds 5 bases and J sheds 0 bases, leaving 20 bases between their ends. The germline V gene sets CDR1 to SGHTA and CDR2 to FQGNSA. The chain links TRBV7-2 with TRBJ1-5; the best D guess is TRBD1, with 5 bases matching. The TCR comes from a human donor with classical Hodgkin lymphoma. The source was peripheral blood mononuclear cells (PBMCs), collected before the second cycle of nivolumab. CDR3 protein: CASSPRASGPLSNQPQHF. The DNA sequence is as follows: TGTGCCAGCAGCCCTAGAGCTTCGGGACCACTTAGCAATCAGCCCCAGCATTTT.